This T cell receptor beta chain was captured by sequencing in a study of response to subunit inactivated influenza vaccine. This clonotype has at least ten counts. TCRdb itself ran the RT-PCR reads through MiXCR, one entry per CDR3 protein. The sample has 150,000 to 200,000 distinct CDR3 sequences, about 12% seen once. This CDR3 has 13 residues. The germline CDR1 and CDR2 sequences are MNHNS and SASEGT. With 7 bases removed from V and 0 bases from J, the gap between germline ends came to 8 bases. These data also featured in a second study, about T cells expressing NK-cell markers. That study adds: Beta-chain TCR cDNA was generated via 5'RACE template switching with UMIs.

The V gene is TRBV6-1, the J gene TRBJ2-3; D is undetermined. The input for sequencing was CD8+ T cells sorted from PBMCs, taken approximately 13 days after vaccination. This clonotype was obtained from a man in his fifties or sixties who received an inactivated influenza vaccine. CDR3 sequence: CASNRDSTDTQYF. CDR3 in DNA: TGTGCCAGCAATCGCGATAGCACAGATACGCAGTATTTT.